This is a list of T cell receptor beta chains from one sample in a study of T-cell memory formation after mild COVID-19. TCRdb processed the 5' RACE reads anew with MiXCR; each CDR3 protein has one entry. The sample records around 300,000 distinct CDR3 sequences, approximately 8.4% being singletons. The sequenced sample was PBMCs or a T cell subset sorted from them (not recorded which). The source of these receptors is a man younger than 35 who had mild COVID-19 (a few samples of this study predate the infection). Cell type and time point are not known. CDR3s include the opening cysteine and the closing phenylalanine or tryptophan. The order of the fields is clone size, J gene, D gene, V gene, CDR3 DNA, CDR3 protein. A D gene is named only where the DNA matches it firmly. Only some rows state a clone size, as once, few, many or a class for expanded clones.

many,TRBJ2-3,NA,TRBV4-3,TGCGCCAGCAGCCGGCGGGCAGCCTCAGGCACAGATACGCAGTATTTT,CASSRRAASGTDTQYF
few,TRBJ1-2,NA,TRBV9,TGTGCCAGCAGCCCACCACTCCCGGGAGTCGATCGCTACACCTTC,CASSPPLPGVDRYTF
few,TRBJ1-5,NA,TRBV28,TGTGCCAGCAGTGACACCGGGACCGGCAATTCGGCCCAGCATTTT,CASSDTGTGNSAQHF
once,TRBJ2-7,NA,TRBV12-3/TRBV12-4,TGTGCCAGCAGCAGGGACGACTCCTACGAGCAGTACTTC,CASSRDDSYEQYF
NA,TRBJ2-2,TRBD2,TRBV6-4,TGTGCCAGCAGCCCACTAGCGGGGGACACCGGGGAGCTGTTTTTT,CASSPLAGDTGELFF
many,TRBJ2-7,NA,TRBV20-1,TGCAGTGCTAGAGGTGGGCCAGGGGTCGCCTACGAGCAGTACTTC,CSARGGPGVAYEQYF
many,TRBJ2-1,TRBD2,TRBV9,TGTGCCAGCAGCGGGGGGGAGGGTTTGACCCATGAGCAGTTCTTC,CASSGGEGLTHEQFF
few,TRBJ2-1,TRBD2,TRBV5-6,TGTGCCAGCAGCGGGGGGGCCTACAATGAGCAGTTCTTC,CASSGGAYNEQFF
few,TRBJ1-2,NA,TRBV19,TGTGCCAGTAAACAGGGCGCCTATGGCTACACCTTC,CASKQGAYGYTF
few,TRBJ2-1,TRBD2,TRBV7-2,TGTGCCAGCAGACGAGGACTAGCGGGGGGGCCCTCCTACAATGAGCAGTTCTTC,CASRRGLAGGPSYNEQFF
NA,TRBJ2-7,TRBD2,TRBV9,TGTGCCAGCAGCGTATCGGGGGGGGAGCAGTACTTC,CASSVSGGEQYF
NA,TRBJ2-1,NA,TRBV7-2,TGTGCCAGCAGCTTAGCATTGGGCAGGGGTGTAAGCAATGAGCAGTTCTTC,CASSLALGRGVSNEQFF
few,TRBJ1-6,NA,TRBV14,TGTGCCAGCAGCCCCCGCGGTAATTCACCCCTCCACTTT,CASSPRGNSPLHF
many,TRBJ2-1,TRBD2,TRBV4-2,TGTGCCAGCAGCCAGGTCCTAGCGGGGGGTTACAATGAGCAGTTCTTC,CASSQVLAGGYNEQFF
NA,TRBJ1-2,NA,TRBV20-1,TGCAGTGCCCGGGACGGAACTAACTATGGCTACACCTTC,CSARDGTNYGYTF
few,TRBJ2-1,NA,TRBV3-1,TGTGCCAGCAGTCCGACTGACAATGAGCAGTTCTTC,CASSPTDNEQFF
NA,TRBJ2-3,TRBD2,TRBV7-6,TGTGCCAGCGCGTCCGGAGCGGGGGGCCGATACGACACAGATACGCAGTATTTT,CASASGAGGRYDTDTQYF
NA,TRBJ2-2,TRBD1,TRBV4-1,TGCGCCAGCAGCTTCCGATGGACAGGGAAAAACACCGGGGAGCTGTTTTTT,CASSFRWTGKNTGELFF
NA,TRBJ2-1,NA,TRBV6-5,TGTGCCAGCAGTCCTCAGCTAAGCTCCTACAATGAGCAGTTCTTC,CASSPQLSSYNEQFF
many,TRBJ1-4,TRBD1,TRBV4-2,TGTGCCAGCAGCCAAGATGGGACAGGGGGAAATAATGAAAAACTGTTTTTT,CASSQDGTGGNNEKLFF
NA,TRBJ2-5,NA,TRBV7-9,TGTGCCAGCAGCGCCGACCCGAATCTTCAAGAGACCCAGTACTTC,CASSADPNLQETQYF
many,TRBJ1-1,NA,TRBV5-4,TGTGCCAGCAGCTCCACAGTTGGAGGGTACACTGAAGCTTTCTTT,CASSSTVGGYTEAFF
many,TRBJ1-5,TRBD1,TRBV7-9,TGTGCCAGCAGCCTGGGACAGTATAGCAATCAGCCCCAGCATTTT,CASSLGQYSNQPQHF
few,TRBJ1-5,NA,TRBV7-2,TGTGCCAGCAGTCATACTCAGGGAAGCAATCAGCCCCAGCATTTT,CASSHTQGSNQPQHF
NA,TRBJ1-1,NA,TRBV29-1,TGCAGCGTTGTAGTACAGCCGAACACTGAAGCTTTCTTT,CSVVVQPNTEAFF
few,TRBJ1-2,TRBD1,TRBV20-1,TGCAGTGCTACAACAGGGGGCTATGGCTACACCTTC,CSATTGGYGYTF
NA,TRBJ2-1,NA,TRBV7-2,TGTGCCAGCAGCTTGGTTCACTACAATGAGCAGTTCTTC,CASSLVHYNEQFF
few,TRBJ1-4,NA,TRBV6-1,TGTGCCAGCAGTGAAGGCAGATTCCGGGCCGAAAAACTGTTTTTT,CASSEGRFRAEKLFF
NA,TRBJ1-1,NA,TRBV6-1,TGTGCCAGCAGTGAAGGTAGCCTGAACACTGAAGCTTTCTTT,CASSEGSLNTEAFF